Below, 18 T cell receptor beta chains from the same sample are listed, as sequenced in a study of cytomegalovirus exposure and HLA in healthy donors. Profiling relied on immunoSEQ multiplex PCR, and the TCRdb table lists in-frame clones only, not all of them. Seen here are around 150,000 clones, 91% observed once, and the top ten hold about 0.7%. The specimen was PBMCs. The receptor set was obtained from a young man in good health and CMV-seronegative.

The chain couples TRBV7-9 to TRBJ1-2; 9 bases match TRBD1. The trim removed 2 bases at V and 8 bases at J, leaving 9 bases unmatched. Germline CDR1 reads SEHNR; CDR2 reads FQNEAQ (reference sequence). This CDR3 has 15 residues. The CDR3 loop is CASSLTQGAVGGYTF. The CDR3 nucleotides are TGTGCCAGCAGCTTAACACAGGGGGCCGTCGGAGGCTACACCTTC. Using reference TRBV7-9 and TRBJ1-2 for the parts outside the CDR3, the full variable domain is DTGVSQNPRHKITKRGQNVTFRCDPISEHNRLYWYRQTLGQGPEFLTYFQNEAQLEKSRLLSDRFSAERPKGSFSTLEIQRTEQGDSAMYLCASSLTQGAVGGYTFGSGTRLTVV.

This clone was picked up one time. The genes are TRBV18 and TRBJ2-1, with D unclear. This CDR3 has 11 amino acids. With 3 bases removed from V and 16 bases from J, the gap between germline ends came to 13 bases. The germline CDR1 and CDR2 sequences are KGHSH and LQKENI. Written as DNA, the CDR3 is TGTGCCAGCTCACCTGGGCCACCCGTCTTCTTC. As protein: CASSPGPPVFF.

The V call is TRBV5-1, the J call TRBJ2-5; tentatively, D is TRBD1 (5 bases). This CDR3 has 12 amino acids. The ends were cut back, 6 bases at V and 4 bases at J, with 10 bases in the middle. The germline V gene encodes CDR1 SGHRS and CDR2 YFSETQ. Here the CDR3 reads CASMGRGETQYF. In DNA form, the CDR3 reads TGCGCCAGCATGGGGCGCGGAGAGACCCAGTACTTC. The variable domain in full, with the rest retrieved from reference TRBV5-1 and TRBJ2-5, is KAGVTQTPRYLIKTRGQQVTLSCSPISGHRSVSWYQQTPGQGLQFLFEYFSETQRNKGNFPGRFSGRQFSNSRSEMNVSTLELGDSALYLCASMGRGETQYFGPGTRLLVL.

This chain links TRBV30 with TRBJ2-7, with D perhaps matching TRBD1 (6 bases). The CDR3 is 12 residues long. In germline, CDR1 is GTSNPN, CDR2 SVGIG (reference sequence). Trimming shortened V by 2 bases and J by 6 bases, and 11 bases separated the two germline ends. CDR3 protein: CAWSHTGSEQYV. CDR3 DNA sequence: TGTGCCTGGAGTCATACAGGGTCCGAGCAGTACGTC.

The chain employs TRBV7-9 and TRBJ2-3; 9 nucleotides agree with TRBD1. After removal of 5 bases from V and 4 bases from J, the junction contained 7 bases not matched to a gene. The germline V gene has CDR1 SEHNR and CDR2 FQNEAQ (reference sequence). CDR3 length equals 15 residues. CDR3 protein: CASSATGGVSDTQYF. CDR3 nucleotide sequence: TGTGCCAGCAGCGCGACAGGGGGGGTATCAGATACGCAGTATTTT.

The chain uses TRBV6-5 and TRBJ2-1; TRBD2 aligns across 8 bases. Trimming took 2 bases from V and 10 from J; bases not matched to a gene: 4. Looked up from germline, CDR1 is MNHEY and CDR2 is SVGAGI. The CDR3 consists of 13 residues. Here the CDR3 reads CASSYRTGGEQFF. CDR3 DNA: TGTGCCAGCAGTTACCGGACGGGGGGGGAGCAGTTCTTC.

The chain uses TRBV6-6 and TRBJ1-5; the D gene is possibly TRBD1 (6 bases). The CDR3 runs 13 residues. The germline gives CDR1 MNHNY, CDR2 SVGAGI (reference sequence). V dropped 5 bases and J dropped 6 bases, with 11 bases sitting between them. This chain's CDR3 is CASSRQGSQPQHF. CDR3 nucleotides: TGTGCCAGCAGTCGTCAGGGGAGTCAGCCCCAGCATTTT.

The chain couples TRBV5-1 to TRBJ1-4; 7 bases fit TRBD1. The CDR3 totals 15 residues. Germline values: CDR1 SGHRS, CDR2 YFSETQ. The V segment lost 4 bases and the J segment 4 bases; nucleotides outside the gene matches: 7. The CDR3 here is CASSPGQIFNEKLFF. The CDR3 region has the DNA TGCGCCAGCAGCCCGGGACAGATATTTAATGAAAAACTGTTTTTT.

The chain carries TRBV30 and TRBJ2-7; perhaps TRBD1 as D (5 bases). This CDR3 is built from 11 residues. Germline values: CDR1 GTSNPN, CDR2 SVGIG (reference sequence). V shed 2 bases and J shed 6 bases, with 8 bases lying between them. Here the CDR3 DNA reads TGTGCCTGGAGTCATACAGGCGAGCAGTACTTC. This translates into CAWSHTGEQYF.

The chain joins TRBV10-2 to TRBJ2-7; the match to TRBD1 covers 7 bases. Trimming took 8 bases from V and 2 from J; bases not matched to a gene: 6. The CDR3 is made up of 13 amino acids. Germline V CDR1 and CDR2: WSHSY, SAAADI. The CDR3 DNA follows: TGCGCCAGCCTACAGGGGTCCACCTACGAGCAGTACTTC. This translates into CASLQGSTYEQYF.

CDR3 DNA sequence: TGTGCCAGCTCACCATCGAGCGATAGCTACGAGCAGTACGTC. This sequence encodes CASSPSSDSYEQYV. The chain links TRBV18 to TRBJ2-7; no clear D. The CDR3 runs to 14 residues. The germline V gene encodes CDR1 KGHSH and CDR2 LQKENI. V shed 2 bases and J shed 3 bases, with 11 bases lying between them.

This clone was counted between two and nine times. CDR3 nucleotide sequence: TGTGCCAGCAGTTACGGGCTGCGGGAGGAGGACTATGGCTACACCTTC. The encoded protein is CASSYGLREEDYGYTF. This chain connects TRBV6-6 to TRBJ1-2; D remains ambiguous. This CDR3 spans 16 amino acids. V lost 2 bases and J 3 bases, leaving 16 bases between the germline ends. The germline V gene has CDR1 MNHNY and CDR2 SVGAGI (reference sequence).

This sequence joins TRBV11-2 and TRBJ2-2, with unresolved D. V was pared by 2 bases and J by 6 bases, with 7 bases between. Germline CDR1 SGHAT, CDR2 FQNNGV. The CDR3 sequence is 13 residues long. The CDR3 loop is CASSLSTAGELFF. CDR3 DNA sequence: TGTGCCAGCAGCTTAAGTACGGCCGGGGAGCTGTTTTTT. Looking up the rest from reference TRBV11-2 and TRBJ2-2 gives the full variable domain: EAGVAQSPRYKIIEKRQSVAFWCNPISGHATLYWYQQILGQGPKLLIQFQNNGVVDDSQLPKDRFSAERLKGVDSTLKIQPAKLEDSAVYLCASSLSTAGELFFGEGSRLTVL.

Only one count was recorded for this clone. The CDR3 DNA reads as TGTGCCAGTAGTCGGGGACAGCTCGCAGGAAACACCATATATTTT. Its translation: CASSRGQLAGNTIYF. The chain has TRBV19 and TRBJ1-3, with 7 bases fitting TRBD1. Germline V gene lookup returns CDR1 LNHDA and CDR2 SQIVND (reference sequence). Trimming cost V 5 bases and J 4 bases; bases outside gene matches: 8. CDR3 length: 15 residues.

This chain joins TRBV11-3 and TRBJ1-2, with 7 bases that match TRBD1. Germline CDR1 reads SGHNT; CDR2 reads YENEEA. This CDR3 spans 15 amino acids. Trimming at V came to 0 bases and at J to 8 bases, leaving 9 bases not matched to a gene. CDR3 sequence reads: CASSLDPGGGGGYTF. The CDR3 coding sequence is TGTGCCAGCAGCTTAGATCCAGGGGGAGGTGGCGGCTACACCTTC.

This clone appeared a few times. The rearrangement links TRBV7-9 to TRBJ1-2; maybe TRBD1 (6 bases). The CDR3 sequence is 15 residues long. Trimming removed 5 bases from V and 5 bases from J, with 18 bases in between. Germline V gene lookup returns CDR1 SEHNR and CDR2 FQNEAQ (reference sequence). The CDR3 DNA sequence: TGTGCCAGCAGCCCGCGACAGGCCAAGACTTATGGCTACACCTTC. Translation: CASSPRQAKTYGYTF.

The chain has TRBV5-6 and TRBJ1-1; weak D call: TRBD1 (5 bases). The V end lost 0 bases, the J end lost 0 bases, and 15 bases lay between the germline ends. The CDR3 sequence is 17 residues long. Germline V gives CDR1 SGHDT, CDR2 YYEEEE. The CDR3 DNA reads TGTGCCAGCAGCTTGGAGGCGTCGGGGACTATGAACACTGAAGCTTTCTTT. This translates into CASSLEASGTMNTEAFF. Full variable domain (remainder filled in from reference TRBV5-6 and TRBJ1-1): DAGVTQSPTHLIKTRGQQVTLRCSPKSGHDTVSWYQQALGQGPQFIFQYYEEEERQRGNFPDRFSGHQFPNYSSELNVNALLLGDSALYLCASSLEASGTMNTEAFFGQGTRLTVV.

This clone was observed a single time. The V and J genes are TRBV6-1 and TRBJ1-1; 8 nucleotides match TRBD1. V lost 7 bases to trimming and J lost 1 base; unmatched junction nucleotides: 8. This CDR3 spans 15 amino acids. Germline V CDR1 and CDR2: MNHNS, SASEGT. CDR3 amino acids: CASMLTGTGNTEAFF. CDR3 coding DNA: TGTGCCAGCATGTTAACCGGGACAGGGAACACTGAAGCTTTCTTT.